This paragraph covers one T cell receptor (beta chain) sequence. No antigen is known for it. It has no much larger one-base neighbor in the sample; base qualities were not kept. TCRbeta CDR3 regions were amplified from genomic DNA using the immunoSEQ Assay, a bias-controlled multiplex PCR. The original methods were these. The number of nucleated cells in each sample was estimated from the amplification of reference gene primers within the assay. Sequence reads were collapsed and filtered to measure the absolute abundance of every unique TCRbeta CDR3 rearrangement. For each sample, productive Simpson clonality was calculated as the square root of Simpson's diversity index across productive rearrangements. Not all clones reach the TCRdb copy of this immuneACCESS table, which keeps in-frame sequences only. Checked studies attribute under half of the gap to unresolved V genes and leave the rest unexplained. The V and J calls and clone size are taken from that table; D and trimming were inferred from the DNA. This sample comprises tens of thousands of clones, around 89% of them detected only once. The ten largest clones capture 2.7% of the sample.

At one collaborating source in Seattle, patients were enrolled during active infection and were followed longitudinally through the course of disease. Collaborating institutions collected whole blood in K2EDTA tubes following their own protocols. For TCRbeta analysis, collaborators shipped samples as frozen whole blood, isolated PBMCs, or DNA extracted from either of those sample types. This specimen comes from a study of blood T cell repertoires in COVID-19 (dated by TCRdb to 2018 to 2020). Describing the broader study: Samples from collaborators originated in the United States, Italy and Spain and spanned both the acute and convalescent phases of COVID-19. The prospective study material was composed of cDNA or gDNA derived from T cells, B-cell-depleted T cells, or PBMCs. Deeply sampled blood TCRbeta repertoires from subjects exposed to, actively infected with, or recovered from COVID-19 were included in the dataset. The repertoires were made available in a free public database intended to serve as a resource for research on the immune response to SARS-CoV-2. Samples came from the ongoing ImmuneRACE study (first 160 participants) plus 1,254 subjects from 6 global collaborators. Sample metadata almost always included a de-identified subject ID, COVID-19 status, age in years and sex. Where available, HLA class I and class II types were taken from metadata supplied by the sample provider and were not determined by assay-based typing.

Including the terminal cysteine and phenylalanine, the CDR3 comprises 14 residues. This entry keeps only the CDR3 DNA: 42 bases, framed from base 1. The junction shows trimming of 2 bases on V and 3 bases on J, plus 10 bases between the germline ends. CDR1 and CDR2 (MDHEN, SYDVKM) derive from the germline V gene. General findings and caveats noted by the study authors: Clinical and demographic metadata were provided uncurated, with the amount varying by source and participant.

This TCR was sampled from a man aged 45-65 years with COVID-19, enrolled during active disease. The chain couples TRBV28 to TRBJ1-2; TRBD1 might be the D gene, on 6 matching bases. The sequenced sample was peripheral blood. The sequenced DNA is TGTGCCAGCAGTTTAGGGGGCGCTGACTATGGCTACACCTTC. It encodes CASSLGGADYGYTF.